Listed here are 5 T cell receptor beta chains from one sample, sequenced in a study of identical twins. Each CDR3 protein gets one entry after TCRdb re-called the 5' RACE reads with MiXCR. Of approximately 670,000 distinct CDR3 sequences in the sample, over 5% were seen once. The sequenced material came from naive T cells sorted from blood. The receptors stem from a man aged 18 to 30 in good health.

This clonotype was detected only a few times. This chain connects TRBV9 to TRBJ2-1; D assignment may be TRBD1 or TRBD2 (6 bases each). Per germline, CDR1 SGDLS and CDR2 YYNGEE. This CDR3 region has 13 residues. Trimming shortened V by 3 bases and J by 12 bases, and 16 bases separated the two germline ends. CDR3 in amino acids: CASSAPRGASQFF. The CDR3 nucleotides read TGTGCCAGCAGCGCCCCAAGGGGGGCTTCGCAGTTCTTC.

This clonotype was seen ten or more times. The CDR3 loop reads CSVWTDSYNEQFF. CDR3 sequence (DNA): TGCAGCGTTTGGACAGACTCCTACAATGAGCAGTTCTTC. The chain couples TRBV29-1 to TRBJ2-1; D perhaps matches TRBD1 (6 bases). CDR3 length equals 13 residues. Per the germline V gene, CDR1 is SQVTM and CDR2 is ANQGSEA. Trimming took off 5 bases at V and 0 bases at J, with 8 bases between the two ends.

The V gene is TRBV12-3 or TRBV12-4, the J gene TRBJ2-3; D might be TRBD1 (5 bases). The J call may not be correct, given that the DNA end is closer to TRBJ1-5. The CDR3 is 15 amino acids. CDR3 in amino acids: CASCVSSGRGDTQHF. The CDR3, as DNA: TGTGCCAGCTGCGTTTCGAGCGGGAGGGGAGATACGCAGCATTTT.

The chain couples TRBV24-1 to TRBJ2-1; TRBD1 agrees at 11 bases. CDR3 length equals 16 residues. Losses at the gene ends were 0 bases for V and 8 bases for J; bases not matched to a gene: 5. CDR1 and CDR2 (germline): KGHDR, SFDVKD. CDR3: CATSDLGQGARYEQFF. The CDR3, as DNA: TGTGCCACCAGTGATTTGGGACAGGGGGCGAGGTATGAGCAGTTCTTC.

This clonotype turned up a few times. The chain recombines TRBV7-2 with TRBJ2-3; TRBD2 might be the D (6 bases). CDR1 is SGHTA, CDR2 FQGNSA, per germline. The CDR3 is made up of 15 amino acids. The V and J ends lost 0 bases and 2 bases respectively, with 9 bases between them. This CDR3 reads CASSLASGYTDTQYF. Here the CDR3 DNA reads TGTGCCAGCAGCTTAGCTAGCGGTTACACAGATACGCAGTATTTT.